Following are 30 T cell receptor beta chains from one sample sequenced in a study of shared clonotypes between healthy human individuals. Profiled with immunoSEQ multiplex PCR; TCRdb holds only in-frame clones, not every one. The sample shows 500,000 or so clones, approximately 95% of them seen only once. The sequenced sample was naive CD4+ T cells sorted from blood. Documented subset: CD45RA+ positively selected. These receptors were collected from a woman aged 30 to 39 in good health.

This chain joins TRBV4-2 and TRBJ2-7, with D maybe TRBD2 (6 bases). Germline V CDR1 and CDR2: LGHNA, YNFKEQ. Trimming took off 1 base at V and 0 bases at J, with 13 bases between the two ends. The CDR3 consists of 16 residues. This CDR3 reads CASSQASGVYSYEQYF. In nucleotides, the CDR3 is TGTGCCAGCAGCCAAGCCTCGGGAGTATACTCCTACGAGCAGTACTTC.

The chain recombines TRBV11-2 with TRBJ2-1, with D possibly matching TRBD2 (6 bases). The CDR3 sequence is 17 residues long. Trimming took off 6 bases at V and 2 bases at J, with 20 bases between the two ends. Germline assignment: CDR1 SGHAT and CDR2 FQNNGV. The CDR3 nucleotides read TGTGCCAGCAGTCATCTATCGGGTCGGACTACCTACAATGAGCAGTTCTTC. Its translation is CASSHLSGRTTYNEQFF.

V and J are TRBV5-1 and TRBJ2-3; 7 bases are a match to TRBD2. This CDR3 is built from 16 residues. Germline CDR1 and CDR2: SGHRS and YFSETQ. Trimming removed 0 bases from V and 5 bases from J; junction bases left unmatched: 9. The CDR3: CASSLAGGGPGDTQYF. In nucleotides, the CDR3 is TGCGCCAGCAGCTTGGCCGGGGGAGGGCCGGGAGATACGCAGTATTTT.

J is TRBJ2-7 and V is TRBV28; the D is unclear. V was cut by 8 bases and J by 7 bases, with 12 bases left in between. The CDR3 consists of 11 residues. Germline assignment: CDR1 MDHEN and CDR2 SYDVKM. The CDR3: CASGVVGEQYF. The CDR3 DNA sequence: TGTGCCAGCGGGGTGGTAGGGGAGCAGTACTTC.

The V call is TRBV19, the J call TRBJ1-2; the match to TRBD1 covers 9 bases. The germline V gene encodes CDR1 LNHDA and CDR2 SQIVND (reference sequence). The V segment lost 3 bases and the J segment 4 bases; nucleotides outside the gene matches: 15. CDR3 length: 18 residues. The CDR3 region is CASSMSLPTGGAGYGYTF. The DNA of the CDR3 is TGTGCCAGTAGTATGAGCCTCCCAACAGGGGGCGCGGGCTATGGCTACACCTTC. Drawing the rest from reference TRBV19 and TRBJ1-2, the complete variable domain is DGGITQSPKYLFRKEGQNVTLSCEQNLNHDAMYWYRQDPGQGLRLIYYSQIVNDFQKGDIAEGYSVSREKKESFPLTVTSAQKNPTAFYLCASSMSLPTGGAGYGYTFGSGTRLTVV.

This clone was picked up a small number of times. The gene calls are TRBV7-3 and TRBJ1-1; D unresolved. Germline assignment: CDR1 SGHTA and CDR2 FQGTGA. V was clipped by 0 bases and J by 0 bases, with 11 bases between them. This CDR3 is built from 16 residues. The CDR3: CASSLTPVSMNTEAFF. Here the CDR3 DNA reads TGTGCCAGCAGCTTAACTCCCGTCAGCATGAACACTGAAGCTTTCTTT.

V gene TRBV27 combines with J gene TRBJ2-7; the D call may be TRBD1 or TRBD2 (6 bases each). CDR3 length: 15 amino acids. Trimming left V 6 bases short and J 7 bases short, with 22 bases between. Germline V gene data show CDR1 as MNHEY and CDR2 as SMNVEV (reference sequence). DNA of the CDR3: TGTGCCAGCAGACTAGGTAGGGGGGCAATAGGAGAGCAGTACTTC. Residues: CASRLGRGAIGEQYF.

The chain carries TRBV28 and TRBJ2-7; D is unclear. The CDR3 spans 14 residues. Germline V CDR1 and CDR2: MDHEN, SYDVKM. Trimming stripped 7 bases from V and 3 bases from J, with 16 bases between. DNA for the CDR3: TGTGCCAGCACTCTTACGGTACAAAACTACGAGCAGTACTTC. Residues: CASTLTVQNYEQYF.

V is TRBV27 and J is TRBJ1-2, with D possibly matching TRBD1 (5 bases). The CDR3 covers 12 residues. The V gene's germline CDR1 is MNHEY and CDR2 SMNVEV (reference sequence). V shed 6 bases and J shed 2 bases, with 7 bases lying between them. The CDR3 DNA reads as TGTGCCAGCAGAGGACAAAACTATGGCTACACCTTC. Protein: CASRGQNYGYTF.

The chain carries TRBV11-1 and TRBJ2-1; 7 bases match TRBD2. Trimming removed 1 base from V and 4 bases from J; junction bases left unmatched: 10. This CDR3 contains 17 residues. Per the germline V gene, CDR1 is SGHAT and CDR2 is FQDESV (reference sequence). The CDR3 here is CASSLGVPYGGYNEQFF. CDR3 DNA: TGTGCCAGCAGCTTAGGGGTCCCCTACGGGGGGTACAATGAGCAGTTCTTC.

The J gene is TRBJ2-1, the V gene TRBV28, with D unresolved. Germline V lookup: CDR1 MDHEN, CDR2 SYDVKM. V lost 3 bases and J lost 2, with 20 bases in between. The length of the CDR3 is 18 residues. The CDR3 is CASSFYSEYLAAYNEQFF. The CDR3 nucleotides are TGTGCCAGCAGTTTTTATTCGGAGTATCTTGCGGCCTACAATGAGCAGTTCTTC.

The gene calls are TRBV5-1 and TRBJ2-5; TRBD2 matches at 7 bases. The J call may be wrong; the DNA end is better matched by TRBJ2-7. The CDR3 is 16 residues long. Germline V gene data show CDR1 as SGHRS and CDR2 as YFSETQ. The CDR3: CASSLGSGEGPYEQYF. CDR3 nucleotides: TGCGCCAGCAGCCTGGGATCGGGGGAGGGCCCCTACGAGCAGTACTTC.

This clone was observed once. This rearrangement joins TRBV5-1 to TRBJ2-5; perhaps TRBD1 as D (6 bases). The J call may not be correct, given that the DNA end is closer to TRBJ2-7. CDR3 length: 11 residues. The germline V gene encodes CDR1 SGHRS and CDR2 YFSETQ. The CDR3 sequence is CASSQGGEQYF. DNA for the CDR3: TGCGCCAGCAGTCAAGGGGGCGAGCAGTACTTC.

This chain links TRBV28 with TRBJ1-2, with D maybe TRBD1 (6 bases). CDR1 is MDHEN, CDR2 SYDVKM, per germline. Trimming removed 6 bases at V and 2 bases at J, with 10 bases between. The CDR3 is 13 residues long. CDR3 sequence (DNA): TGTGCCAGCAGGGCGGGACACAACTATGGCTACACCTTC. It is translated as CASRAGHNYGYTF.

This clone appeared once. This rearrangement joins TRBV11-2 to TRBJ2-7, with D unclear. Looked up from germline, CDR1 is SGHAT and CDR2 is FQNNGV. V shed 5 bases and J shed 4 bases, with 9 bases lying between them. The CDR3 spans 12 residues. DNA of the CDR3: TGTGCCAGCAGCAACGACGGATACGAGCAGTACTTC. This sequence encodes CASSNDGYEQYF.

This chain joins TRBV28 and TRBJ1-2; 9 nucleotides align to TRBD1. After removal of 6 bases from V and 7 bases from J, the junction contained 9 bases not matched to a gene. The CDR3 runs 14 residues. Looked up from germline, CDR1 is MDHEN and CDR2 is SYDVKM. The CDR3 DNA reads TGTGCCAGCAGCCAGGACAGGGGCAGTCGTGGCTACACCTTC. It specifies CASSQDRGSRGYTF.

This clone was observed once. The chain links TRBV5-1 to TRBJ2-5, with 7 bases matching TRBD2. Trimming took 3 bases from V and 11 from J; bases not matched to a gene: 13. The CDR3 runs 14 residues. The germline V gene encodes CDR1 SGHRS and CDR2 YFSETQ. The chain's CDR3 is CASSSLGGVWEQYF. For the CDR3, the DNA is TGCGCCAGCAGCTCCCTGGGAGGGGTTTGGGAGCAGTACTTC.

This sequence joins TRBV18 and TRBJ2-2; the D gene is possibly TRBD1 (6 bases). CDR3 length equals 17 residues. V was shortened by 1 base and J by 5 bases, with 17 bases between the two germline ends. In germline, CDR1 is KGHSH, CDR2 LQKENI. This chain's CDR3 is CASSPLPVGGVTGELFF. The CDR3 DNA sequence: TGTGCCAGCTCACCACTCCCCGTTGGGGGCGTAACCGGGGAGCTGTTTTTT.

This chain joins TRBV9 and TRBJ1-6; no clear D. Trimming removed 7 bases from V and 3 bases from J, with 14 bases in between. The germline gives CDR1 SGDLS, CDR2 YYNGEE. The CDR3 totals 15 residues. The CDR3 nucleotides read TGTGCCAGCGGAATGAAGGCGGGCTATAATTCACCCCTCCACTTT. Residues: CASGMKAGYNSPLHF.

This chain links TRBV28 with TRBJ2-1; 11 positions match TRBD2. V gave up 5 bases and J gave up 5 bases; unmatched junction bases: 8. Germline assignment: CDR1 MDHEN and CDR2 SYDVKM. This CDR3 has 16 amino acids. CDR3 protein: CASSLFSGRDNNEQFF. The CDR3 DNA reads TGTGCCAGCAGTCTGTTTAGCGGGAGGGATAACAATGAGCAGTTCTTC.

The CDR3 reads CASSPTQGSFFGYTF. The CDR3 region has the DNA TGTGCCAGCAGTCCTACACAGGGTTCGTTCTTTGGCTACACCTTC. This sequence joins TRBV27 and TRBJ1-2, with TRBD1 as a possible D gene (6 bases). This CDR3 has 15 amino acids. Germline V CDR1 and CDR2: MNHEY, SMNVEV (reference sequence). V lost 5 bases, J lost 7 bases, and 20 bases lay in between.

The chain carries TRBV4-1 and TRBJ2-2; TRBD2 aligns across 8 bases. CDR3 size: 14 residues. Germline V gene sequence: CDR1 MGHRA, CDR2 YSYEKL. The trim removed 4 bases at V and 2 bases at J, leaving 0 bases unmatched. CDR3: CASSRTSNTGELFF. DNA of the CDR3: TGCGCCAGCAGCCGGACTAGCAACACCGGGGAGCTGTTTTTT.

The chain carries TRBV7-2 and TRBJ1-5, with 7 bases matching TRBD1. CDR1 is SGHTA, CDR2 FQGNSA, per germline. J gave up 4 bases and V 5 bases, and 5 bases lay outside the gene matches. This CDR3 spans 14 amino acids. The CDR3 loop reads CASSVQGKNQPQHF. The CDR3 DNA is TGTGCCAGCAGCGTACAGGGGAAAAATCAGCCCCAGCATTTT.

The chain combines TRBV18 with TRBJ1-2; tentatively, D is TRBD1 (5 bases). CDR1 is KGHSH, CDR2 LQKENI, per germline. Trimming took 3 bases from V and 5 from J, leaving 16 bases between them. This CDR3 spans 15 amino acids. The CDR3 here is CASSPARDSDYGYTF. The CDR3 DNA sequence: TGTGCCAGCTCACCGGCCAGGGATTCGGATTATGGCTACACCTTC.

The rearrangement uses TRBV21-1 and TRBJ2-5; the listed D gene, TRBD2, was not tested against the DNA. TRBV21-1 has pseudogene status. The CDR3 loop spans 16 amino acids. The CDR3 region has the DNA TGTGCCAGCAGCAAAGGTTGGGGGAGGGTTAAAGAGACCCAGTACTTC. This gives the protein CASSKGWGRVKETQYF.

The chain combines TRBV5-8 with TRBJ2-7; no firm D call. The germline V and J ends were trimmed by 3 bases and 0 bases, with 10 bases remaining between them. This CDR3 has 14 residues. Germline V gene lookup returns CDR1 SGHTS and CDR2 YDEGEE. Here the CDR3 DNA reads TGTGCCAGCAGCTCCTACTTAAGCTCCTACGAGCAGTACTTC. It specifies CASSSYLSSYEQYF.

For this clone: This sample also contains other DNA sequences that code for the same CDR3. The chain combines TRBV20-1 with TRBJ2-5; possible D gene TRBD2, 6 bases. Per the germline V gene, CDR1 is DFQATT and CDR2 is SNEGSKA (reference sequence). The V end lost 6 bases, the J end lost 5 bases, and 10 bases lay between the germline ends. The CDR3 has 11 amino acids. Here the CDR3 DNA reads TGCAGTGCAACTGGGGGGGAGACCCAGTACTTC. Translating gives CSATGGETQYF.

The chain joins TRBV13 to TRBJ2-3, with TRBD2 matching 7 bases. The CDR3 has 16 residues. Trimming at V came to 6 bases and at J to 8 bases, leaving 17 bases not matched to a gene. Per the germline V gene, CDR1 is PRHDT and CDR2 is FYEKMQ (reference sequence). The CDR3 DNA reads TGTGCCAGCAGGCAGGTGCGGCGGGAGCCCCCGGGTACGCAGTATTTT. It specifies CASRQVRREPPGTQYF. The full variable domain, rest sourced from reference TRBV13 and TRBJ2-3, is AAGVIQSPRHLIKEKRETATLKCYPIPRHDTVYWYQQGPGQDPQFLISFYEKMQSDKGSIPDRFSAQQFSDYHSELNMSSLELGDSALYFCASRQVRREPPGTQYFGPGTRLTVL.

The rearrangement joins TRBV19 to TRBJ2-7, with TRBD2 as a possible D gene (5 bases). The CDR3 extends over 15 amino acids. The V and J ends lost 1 base and 6 bases respectively, with 16 bases between them. Germline assignment: CDR1 LNHDA and CDR2 SQIVND (reference sequence). The CDR3 is CASSIGVGDSREQYF. Here the CDR3 DNA reads TGTGCCAGTAGTATAGGAGTGGGAGATTCTCGCGAGCAGTACTTC.

V and J are TRBV5-1 and TRBJ2-3; D possibly matches TRBD1 or TRBD2 (5 bases each). The germline V and J ends were trimmed by 2 bases and 4 bases, with 11 bases remaining between them. Germline CDR1 is SGHRS and CDR2 is YFSETQ. This CDR3 region has 14 residues. The CDR3 DNA sequence: TGCGCCAGCAGCTTCCCCGGGACGGCAGATACGCAGTATTTT. Residues: CASSFPGTADTQYF. The variable domain in full, with the rest retrieved from reference TRBV5-1 and TRBJ2-3, is KAGVTQTPRYLIKTRGQQVTLSCSPISGHRSVSWYQQTPGQGLQFLFEYFSETQRNKGNFPGRFSGRQFSNSRSEMNVSTLELGDSALYLCASSFPGTADTQYFGPGTRLTVL.